Below are 28 T cell receptor beta chains sequenced from a single sample in a study of CD8+CD57+ T cells in acquired aplastic anemia. Genomic DNA, the template, was used for profiling of the TCR beta VDJ and CDR3. TCRdb called the reads again in MiXCR, with one record for every CDR3 protein. The top ten hold 9.7% of the sample, which has some 200,000 distinct CDR3 sequences, under 55% seen once. Flow cytometry had shown expanded CD8+CD57+ cells in the patients chosen for sequencing. The sample comprised sorted CD4+, CD8+, or CD8+CD57+ T cells (not recorded which) from PBMCs. These receptors were obtained from a human donor with aplastic anemia.

This clonotype has only a few counts. A much larger clone sits a single nucleotide away, making a read error possible. The rearrangement links TRBV10-2 to TRBJ2-4; D is ambiguous. Trimming removed 2 bases from V and 0 bases from J, with 11 bases in between. This CDR3 region has 16 residues. Germline lookup yields CDR1 WSHSY and CDR2 SAAADI. The CDR3 loop reads CASSERPLLAKNIQYF. The DNA of the CDR3 is TGCGCCAGCAGTGAGAGACCGCTTCTAGCCAAAAACATTCAGTACTTC.

This clonotype was seen repeatedly, ten times or more. The gene calls are TRBV28 and TRBJ2-3; TRBD2 matches 10 bases. The CDR3 totals 15 residues. Trimming at V came to 5 bases and at J to 6 bases, leaving 8 bases not matched to a gene. Germline CDR1 is MDHEN and CDR2 is SYDVKM. The CDR3 sequence is CASSHGTSVGDTQYF. CDR3 bases: TGTGCCAGCAGTCACGGGACTAGCGTAGGCGATACGCAGTATTTT.

V gene TRBV7-2 combines with J gene TRBJ2-5; D is ambiguous. V lost 0 bases to trimming and J lost 2 bases, with 10 bases between them. Germline loops: CDR1 SGHTA, CDR2 FQGNSA. The CDR3 contains 15 residues. This CDR3 is CASSLAAPIQETQYF. The CDR3 region has the DNA TGTGCCAGCAGCTTAGCTGCTCCTATTCAAGAGACCCAGTACTTC.

The genes are TRBV11-3 and TRBJ1-1; possible D gene TRBD1, 5 bases. CDR1 is SGHNT, CDR2 YENEEA, per germline. The CDR3 runs to 12 residues. Trimming removed 5 bases from V and 7 bases from J, with 11 bases in between. In DNA, the CDR3 is TGTGCCAGCAGCCATATTACAGGTGAAGCTTTCTTT. This gives the protein CASSHITGEAFF.

The gene calls are TRBV6-2 or TRBV6-3 and TRBJ2-7; 9 nucleotides agree with TRBD2. V trimming: 2 bases; J trimming: 6 bases; junction bases outside the gene matches: 5. Per the germline V gene, CDR1 is MNHEY and CDR2 is SVGEGT. The CDR3 has 14 residues. DNA for the CDR3: TGTGCCAGCAGTTACCGTCTAGCGGGAAGCGAGCAGTACTTC. It encodes CASSYRLAGSEQYF.

This clonotype is labeled medium-sized. The chain uses TRBV10-2 and TRBJ1-6; possibly TRBD1 for D (5 bases). Looked up from germline, CDR1 is WSHSY and CDR2 is SAAADI. V shed 5 bases and J shed 9 bases, with 11 bases lying between them. CDR3 length equals 13 residues. The CDR3 bases are TGCGCCAGCAGTAAGGGGCAGGCTTCACCCCTCCACTTT. Its protein product is CASSKGQASPLHF.

This clonotype was found once. The rearrangement links TRBV24-1 to TRBJ2-2; 7 bases fit TRBD2. Germline-derived CDR1 and CDR2 are KGHDR and SFDVKD. Trimming took 3 bases from V and 1 from J; bases not matched to a gene: 7. This CDR3 is built from 17 residues. CDR3 region: CATSDPLGGRNTGELFF. The CDR3 region has the DNA TGTGCCACCAGTGATCCACTCGGCGGGAGGAACACCGGGGAGCTGTTTTTT.

Points on this clonotype: At one end the junction does not follow the germline gene, possibly because of a read error. This CDR3 is CVFPPIHTDTQYF. For the CDR3, the DNA is TGCGTCTTTCCTCCAATTCACACAGATACGCAGTATTTT. The chain couples TRBV7-9 to TRBJ2-3; no reliable D call. Germline CDR1 SEHNR, CDR2 FQNEAQ (reference sequence). The CDR3 totals 13 residues. The variable domain in full, completed from reference TRBV7-9 and TRBJ2-3, reads DTGVSQNPRHKITKRGQNVTFRCDPISEHNRLYWYRQTLGQGPEFLTYFQNEAQLEKSRLLSDRFSAERPKGSFSTLEIQRTEQGDSAMYLCVFPPIHTDTQYFGPGTRLTVL.

This clonotype was seen at least ten times. The rearrangement uses TRBV19 and TRBJ2-3; TRBD2 agrees at 13 bases. V dropped 7 bases and J dropped 4; count of bases not matched to a gene: 17. Germline loops: CDR1 LNHDA, CDR2 SQIVND (reference sequence). The CDR3 runs 19 residues. The CDR3 DNA reads as TGTGCCAGTACCCAACTAGCGGGAGGGCACAGTAGACCCCCAGATACGCAGTATTTT. This sequence encodes CASTQLAGGHSRPPDTQYF.

The genes are TRBV20-1 and TRBJ2-5; 7 nucleotides agree with TRBD2. Germline values: CDR1 DFQATT, CDR2 SNEGSKA (reference sequence). Trimming removed 1 base from V and 3 bases from J; junction bases left unmatched: 5. The CDR3 is 14 residues long. The CDR3 nucleotides read TGCAGTGCTAGAGTCCTAGGGAGGGAAGAGACCCAGTACTTC. The encoded protein is CSARVLGREETQYF.

The chain uses TRBV7-9 and TRBJ2-2; possible D gene TRBD2, 5 bases. This CDR3 spans 12 amino acids. Looked up from germline, CDR1 is SEHNR and CDR2 is FQNEAQ (reference sequence). V was trimmed by 4 bases and J by 6 bases, leaving 6 bases between them. For the CDR3, the DNA is TGTGCCAGCAGCTCAGCGGCCGGGGAGCTGTTTTTT. Translating it yields CASSSAAGELFF.

A remark on this clonotype: A much bigger clone sits one base away, suggesting this may be a read error. The rearrangement joins TRBV4-1 to TRBJ2-7, with TRBD2 identical over 9 bases. This CDR3 has 15 residues. CDR1 MGHRA and CDR2 YSYEKL come from the germline V gene. CDR3 protein: CASSQIAGASYGQYF. As DNA, the CDR3 is TGCGCCAGCAGCCAGATAGCGGGAGCCTCCTACGGGCAGTACTTC.

This clonotype was counted many times. The gene calls are TRBV20-1 and TRBJ2-1, with 8 bases that match TRBD2. With 6 bases clipped from V and 3 bases from J, the junction kept 13 bases outside the gene matches. Germline V gene lookup returns CDR1 DFQATT and CDR2 SNEGSKA (reference sequence). The CDR3 totals 16 residues. CDR3 nucleotides: TGCAGTGCCCTGACGGGAGCGGGAGAACTCTACAATGAGCAGTTCTTC. Protein product: CSALTGAGELYNEQFF.

The chain is built from TRBV20-1 and TRBJ2-7; D remains ambiguous. This CDR3 is 12 amino acids long. Germline V gene sequence: CDR1 DFQATT, CDR2 SNEGSKA (reference sequence). Trimming took 4 bases from V and 2 from J, leaving 9 bases between them. The CDR3: CSATRRAYEQYF. CDR3 nucleotides: TGCAGTGCTACCCGACGGGCCTACGAGCAGTACTTC.

This clonotype was recorded many times. J is TRBJ2-7 and V is TRBV20-1; D is uncertain. Germline CDR1 is DFQATT and CDR2 is SNEGSKA (reference sequence). The CDR3 loop spans 11 amino acids. Trimming took 2 bases from V and 5 from J, leaving 7 bases between them. CDR3 nucleotides: TGCAGTGCTAGATTAGGAAACGAGCAGTACTTC. Amino acids: CSARLGNEQYF.

This clonotype has at least ten counts. The rearrangement links TRBV12-3 or TRBV12-4 to TRBJ2-1; the D is unclear. The CDR3 spans 11 residues. Trimming stripped 5 bases from V and 7 bases from J, with 6 bases between. The CDR3 DNA reads TGTGCCAGCAGTCTGACAAATGAGCAGTTCTTC. It translates to CASSLTNEQFF.

The rearrangement uses TRBV20-1 and TRBJ1-1; D is uncertain. This CDR3 is built from 13 residues. V was shortened by 2 bases and J by 1 base, with 8 bases between the two germline ends. Germline lookup yields CDR1 DFQATT and CDR2 SNEGSKA (reference sequence). DNA for the CDR3: TGCAGTGCTAGATCCCCGACGAACACTGAAGCTTTCTTT. Amino acids: CSARSPTNTEAFF.

This clonotype has more than one count but fewer than ten. The rearrangement joins TRBV7-2 to TRBJ2-3, with D tentatively TRBD2 (7 bases). Between the trimmed V and J ends, which lost 7 bases and 0 bases, there was a span of 11 bases. This CDR3 comprises 14 residues. The V gene's germline CDR1 is SGHTA and CDR2 FQGNSA. The CDR3 DNA reads as TGTGCCAGCAAAGGGGGGGCGAGCACAGATACGCAGTATTTT. It translates to CASKGGASTDTQYF.

Comments on this clonotype: The CDR3 carries no conserved terminal phenylalanine or tryptophan, so it likely arises from a read error. The genes are TRBV7-2 and TRBJ1-1; D is unresolved. The CDR3 sequence is 15 residues long. Germline CDR1 and CDR2: SGHTA and FQGNSA. The chain's CDR3 is CAGSFQKNAGTEAFS. CDR3 nucleotides: TGTGCCGGCAGCTTCCAGAAAAATGCTGGTACTGAAGCTTTCTCT.

V usage is TRBV24-1 and J usage is TRBJ1-2; D is undetermined. Germline V gene sequence: CDR1 KGHDR, CDR2 SFDVKD. This CDR3 spans 14 amino acids. V was clipped by 5 bases and J by 6 bases, with 15 bases between them. DNA of the CDR3: TGTGCCACCAGTGGTAGCGGGAATCGGGATGGCTACACCTTC. Its protein is CATSGSGNRDGYTF.

This clonotype showed up many times. The gene calls are TRBV20-1 and TRBJ1-2; the match to TRBD1 covers 7 bases. This CDR3 is built from 15 residues. Germline CDR1 DFQATT, CDR2 SNEGSKA (reference sequence). The J segment lost 5 bases and the V segment lost 1 base, leaving 10 bases of the junction unmatched. CDR3 sequence: CSARVTPGGGYGYTF. The CDR3 DNA reads as TGCAGTGCTAGAGTTACCCCAGGGGGTGGATATGGCTACACCTTC.

This clonotype was counted many times. The rearrangement joins TRBV20-1 to TRBJ1-6; the match to TRBD1 covers 9 bases. Germline V gene data show CDR1 as DFQATT and CDR2 as SNEGSKA (reference sequence). The V segment lost 6 bases and the J segment 7 bases; nucleotides outside the gene matches: 7. This CDR3 comprises 14 residues. CDR3 in amino acids: CSAATGGRNSPLHF. In DNA, the CDR3 is TGCAGTGCCGCTACAGGGGGCAGGAATTCACCCCTCCACTTT.

This clonotype was detected ten times or more. The CDR3 here is CASRNRTGQLETQYF. Here the CDR3 DNA reads TGTGCCAGCAGGAACCGAACAGGGCAGTTAGAGACCCAGTACTTC. The rearrangement links TRBV2 to TRBJ2-5, with TRBD1 as a possible D gene (6 bases). CDR3 size: 15 residues. V lost 6 bases to trimming and J lost 4 bases, with 18 bases between them. Germline loops: CDR1 SNHLY, CDR2 FYNNEI.

The J gene is TRBJ1-5, the V gene TRBV19; 7 nucleotides line up with TRBD1. CDR3 length equals 15 residues. Germline CDR1 reads LNHDA; CDR2 reads SQIVND (reference sequence). The V gene end was trimmed by 6 bases and the J gene end by 0 bases; junction bases not matched to a gene: 5. The CDR3 is CASREGTVSNQPQHF. CDR3 nucleotides: TGTGCCAGTAGGGAGGGGACAGTTAGCAATCAGCCCCAGCATTTT.

This clonotype was seen a few times. CDR3 region: CASSYYQDPHYGYTF. CDR3 sequence (DNA): TGTGCCAGCAGTTACTACCAAGACCCTCACTATGGCTACACCTTC. The chain uses TRBV6-5 and TRBJ1-2; D is unclear. V gave up 1 base and J gave up 3 bases, with 12 bases separating them. Germline V CDR1 and CDR2: MNHEY, SVGAGI. CDR3 length: 15 amino acids.

This clonotype has a single count. The chain carries TRBV7-3 and TRBJ2-5; a possible D gene is TRBD2 (6 bases). CDR3 length: 14 amino acids. V was trimmed by 2 bases and J by 5 bases, leaving 12 bases between them. Per germline, CDR1 SGHTA and CDR2 FQGTGA. The CDR3 spells CASSLEASVETQYF. The CDR3 coding sequence is TGTGCCAGCAGCTTAGAGGCTAGCGTGGAGACCCAGTACTTC.

This clonotype has a count of ten or more. V is TRBV5-1 and J is TRBJ1-1, with TRBD1 as a possible D gene (5 bases). The CDR3 covers 16 residues. The V end was cut by 4 bases, the J end by 0 bases, with 16 bases between. Germline values: CDR1 SGHRS, CDR2 YFSETQ. CDR3 DNA: TGCGCCAGCAGCCCTCGAGGTCGGGGGTTGAACACTGAAGCTTTCTTT. Residues: CASSPRGRGLNTEAFF. Combining the CDR3 with reference TRBV5-1 and TRBJ1-1 gives the whole variable domain KAGVTQTPRYLIKTRGQQVTLSCSPISGHRSVSWYQQTPGQGLQFLFEYFSETQRNKGNFPGRFSGRQFSNSRSEMNVSTLELGDSALYLCASSPRGRGLNTEAFFGQGTRLTVV.

This clonotype has just a few counts. V usage is TRBV24-1 and J usage is TRBJ2-1; D may be TRBD2 (7 bases). Between the trimmed V and J ends, which lost 4 bases and 8 bases, there was a span of 17 bases. Germline-derived CDR1 and CDR2 are KGHDR and SFDVKD. CDR3 length equals 15 residues. CDR3 amino acids: CATSERGGGAYEQFF. In DNA form, the CDR3 reads TGTGCCACCAGTGAACGAGGGGGGGGGGCCTATGAGCAGTTCTTC.